The next 13 T cell receptor beta chains were all read from a single sample in a study of T cell responses to AZD1222 COVID-19 vaccine. Assay: immunoSEQ multiplex PCR; the TCRdb copy retains only in-frame clones and omits some. The sample lists more than 95,000 clones; 85% to 95% were seen once. The source was peripheral blood, collected on day 0 of AZD1222 vaccination. The receptors come from an adult in good health.

This chain joins TRBV15 and TRBJ2-7; D tentatively reads TRBD1 or TRBD2 (6 bases each). The germline V gene encodes CDR1 LNHNV and CDR2 YYDKDF (reference sequence). V dropped 0 bases and J dropped 3 bases, with 18 bases sitting between them. The CDR3 totals 17 residues. As DNA, the CDR3 is TGTGCCACCAGCAGAGATGGAGGGGCAGGGGAGAGCTACGAGCAGTACTTC. The encoded protein is CATSRDGGAGESYEQYF.

The CDR3 sequence: CASSKVWFNEQFF. The DNA for the CDR3 is TGTGCCAGCAGCAAAGTGTGGTTCAATGAGCAGTTCTTC. This chain links TRBV21-1 with TRBJ2-1. TRBV21-1 is described as a pseudogene. This CDR3 region has 13 residues.

The rearrangement links TRBV5-6 to TRBJ1-5; D is possibly TRBD1 (5 bases). Between the trimmed V and J ends, which lost 5 bases and 0 bases, there was a span of 12 bases. The CDR3 totals 15 residues. Germline loops: CDR1 SGHDT, CDR2 YYEEEE. CDR3 DNA sequence: TGTGCCAGCAGTGGACACCTCTATAGCAATCAGCCCCAGCATTTT. Translated, it gives CASSGHLYSNQPQHF.

V is TRBV11-2 and J is TRBJ1-4, with D maybe TRBD1 (5 bases). CDR1 SGHAT and CDR2 FQNNGV come from the germline V gene. This CDR3 contains 16 residues. Trimming pared 6 bases from V and 8 bases from J, leaving 22 bases between. Here the CDR3 DNA reads TGTGCCAGCAGGGAGGGCTTCGGGGCACAGACGGAAAAACTGTTTTTT. This sequence encodes CASREGFGAQTEKLFF.

The chain links TRBV3-1 (or the pseudogene TRBV3-2) to TRBJ1-5; D is possibly TRBD1 (6 bases). The CDR3 runs to 17 residues. Looked up from germline, CDR1 is LGHDT and CDR2 is YNNKEL (reference sequence). V lost 0 bases and J 7 bases, leaving 19 bases between the germline ends. CDR3 sequence: CASSQDLRTAGAQPQHF. CDR3 nucleotide sequence: TGTGCCAGCAGCCAAGATCTTAGGACGGCAGGGGCACAGCCCCAGCATTTT.

This chain's CDR3 is CASSPKTGGNQPQHF. The DNA for the CDR3 is TGTGCCAGCTCACCGAAAACAGGGGGGAATCAGCCCCAGCATTTT. The chain employs TRBV18 and TRBJ1-5; 8 nucleotides match TRBD1. CDR1 KGHSH and CDR2 LQKENI come from the germline V gene. The CDR3 length is 15 residues. After removal of 3 bases from V and 4 bases from J, the junction contained 5 bases not matched to a gene.

The V call is TRBV5-1, the J call TRBJ1-6; D unclear. The CDR3 consists of 15 residues. Trimming removed 0 bases at V and 10 bases at J, with 14 bases between. CDR1 is SGHRS and CDR2 is YFSETQ in the germline V gene. This chain's CDR3 is CASSLEVGLRSPLHF. CDR3 coding DNA: TGCGCCAGCAGCTTGGAAGTAGGCCTAAGATCACCCCTCCACTTT.

V usage is TRBV5-5 and J usage is TRBJ1-1; the D is unclear. The ends were cut back, 4 bases at V and 5 bases at J, with 9 bases in the middle. The CDR3 loop spans 12 amino acids. Germline V gene data show CDR1 as SGHKS and CDR2 as YYEKEE (reference sequence). The CDR3 nucleotides are TGTGCCAGCAGCGGCCAGAAGACTGAAGCTTTCTTT. This encodes CASSGQKTEAFF. Drawing the rest from reference TRBV5-5 and TRBJ1-1, the complete variable domain is DAGVTQSPTHLIKTRGQQVTLRCSPISGHKSVSWYQQVLGQGPQFIFQYYEKEERGRGNFPDRFSARQFPNYSSELNVNALLLGDSALYLCASSGQKTEAFFGQGTRLTVV.

The chain joins TRBV19 to TRBJ2-3; D possibly uses TRBD1 or TRBD2 (6 bases each). Germline loops: CDR1 LNHDA, CDR2 SQIVND (reference sequence). The V gene lost 3 bases and the J gene lost 0 bases, with 10 bases spanning the gap. The CDR3 extends over 15 amino acids. DNA for the CDR3: TGTGCCAGTAGTATCGGCGGGACAAGCACAGATACGCAGTATTTT. Translating gives CASSIGGTSTDTQYF.

The chain recombines TRBV4-2 with TRBJ2-7, with 7 bases fitting TRBD2. Germline assignment: CDR1 LGHNA and CDR2 YNFKEQ. The trim removed 4 bases at V and 4 bases at J, leaving 7 bases unmatched. This CDR3 is 14 amino acids long. The CDR3 region is CASSRGLEPYEQYF. CDR3 nucleotides: TGTGCCAGCAGCCGCGGACTAGAGCCGTACGAGCAGTACTTC.

The chain combines TRBV10-2 with TRBJ2-7; tentative D call: TRBD2 (5 bases). With 8 bases removed from V and 5 bases from J, the gap between germline ends came to 13 bases. The CDR3 sequence is 12 residues long. Germline V gene sequence: CDR1 WSHSY, CDR2 SAAADI. The CDR3 reads CASEGRANEQYF. The DNA for the CDR3 is TGCGCCAGCGAGGGAAGGGCGAACGAGCAGTACTTC.

This clone showed up just once. V gene TRBV27 combines with J gene TRBJ2-4; possibly TRBD1 or TRBD2 for D (5 bases each). Trimming stripped 5 bases from V and 3 bases from J, with 17 bases between. This CDR3 spans 16 amino acids. Looked up from germline, CDR1 is MNHEY and CDR2 is SMNVEV (reference sequence). The CDR3: CASSPFIGDGKNIQYF. The DNA of the CDR3 is TGTGCCAGCAGTCCTTTTATTGGGGACGGCAAAAACATTCAGTACTTC.

The chain has TRBV18 and TRBJ1-1; tentatively, D is TRBD1 (5 bases). The CDR3 runs 14 residues. Trimming took 3 bases from V and 5 from J, leaving 13 bases between them. Germline V gives CDR1 KGHSH, CDR2 LQKENI. CDR3 loop: CASSPAVGGTEAFF. For the CDR3, the DNA is TGTGCCAGCTCACCTGCGGTGGGGGGTACTGAAGCTTTCTTT.